The 10 T cell receptor beta chains reported below all come from one sample, sequenced in a study of T cells in Graves' hyperthyroidism and ophthalmopathy (dated by TCRdb to between 2017 and 2020). Libraries were made using multiplex PCR. TCRdb lists the instrument as Illumina HiSeq 2000. The TCR beta CDR3 regions were amplified from RNA transcripts. The first round of RT-PCR for the TCR CDR3 was performed with the HTBI primer set and the Qiagen OneStep RT-PCR kit. Through fastp at Q25 and MiXCR, TCRdb rebuilt clones from the public reads, retaining in-frame beta chains. Each entry is one CDR3 protein sequence, shown with its most common DNA and genes. The table for this sample lists more than 75,000 distinct CDR3 sequences; roughly half of them were counted only once. The ten largest clones add up to 25% to 30% of the sample. Sequencing was carried out using blood. The receptors were sampled from a woman aged 40-49 years with Graves' hyperthyroidism.

This clonotype was counted many times. The rearrangement links TRBV29-1 to TRBJ1-1, with D possibly TRBD1 on 5 matching bases. The CDR3 loop spans 12 amino acids. Germline CDR1 is SQVTM and CDR2 is ANQGSEA. V lost 4 bases to trimming and J lost 1 base, with 7 bases between them. The CDR3, as DNA: TGCAGCGTTGTAAGGGGGAACACTGAAGCTTTCTTT. Translation gives CSVVRGNTEAFF.

This clonotype has at least ten counts. The chain carries TRBV6-6 and TRBJ2-6; D is undetermined. The V end lost 2 bases, the J end lost 0 bases, and 2 bases lay between the germline ends. Germline assignment: CDR1 MNHNY and CDR2 SVGAGI (reference sequence). This CDR3 region has 14 residues. The CDR3 region has the DNA TGTGCCAGCAGTTACAGCTCTGGGGCCAACGTCCTGACTTTC. As protein: CASSYSSGANVLTF.

The sample holds many counts of this clonotype. V and J are TRBV7-3 and TRBJ2-7; 7 bases align to TRBD1. The CDR3 is 14 residues long. Looked up from germline, CDR1 is SGHTA and CDR2 is FQGTGA. V gave up 5 bases and J gave up 8 bases; unmatched junction bases: 12. The CDR3 protein is CASSQTGWEPKQYF. For the CDR3, the DNA is TGTGCCAGCAGCCAGACAGGGTGGGAACCCAAGCAGTACTTC.

The gene calls are TRBV9 and TRBJ1-2; a possible D gene is TRBD1 (6 bases). From germline, CDR1 is SGDLS and CDR2 YYNGEE. V was pared by 5 bases and J by 7 bases, with 18 bases between. The CDR3 has 14 amino acids. This chain's CDR3 is CASRGEGGAGGYTF. The CDR3 nucleotides are TGTGCCAGCAGAGGTGAAGGGGGGGCTGGTGGCTACACCTTC.

On this clonotype: Given the absence of the conserved phenylalanine or tryptophan at the CDR3 end, a read error is likely. The limits of the CDR3 on the DNA are not certain, so only TCRdb's listed CDR3 is given. The rearrangement uses TRBV10-3 and TRBJ1-1. From germline, CDR1 is ENHRY and CDR2 SYGVKD. The CDR3 is 9 residues long, counting both termini. CDR3 region: CAISESGDY.

The chain links TRBV10-3 to TRBJ2-7, with 8 bases identical to TRBD1. Germline values: CDR1 ENHRY, CDR2 SYGVKD. V trimming: 6 bases; J trimming: 6 bases; junction bases outside the gene matches: 10. The length of the CDR3 is 14 residues. The CDR3 nucleotides are TGTGCCATCAGAAGCAGGGGGCTTACCATCGAGCAGTACTTC. The encoded protein is CAIRSRGLTIEQYF.

The V gene is TRBV7-2, the J gene TRBJ2-2, with 8 bases that match TRBD1. V gave up 5 bases and J gave up 10 bases; unmatched junction bases: 3. CDR3 length: 12 residues. The V gene's germline CDR1 is SGHTA and CDR2 FQGNSA. In nucleotides, the CDR3 is TGTGCCAGCAGCCCACAGGGGGTGGAGCTGTTTTTT. Encoded protein: CASSPQGVELFF.

This clonotype was picked up many times. The rearrangement links TRBV7-6 to TRBJ1-1; maybe TRBD1 (6 bases). The length of the CDR3 is 14 residues. Germline CDR1 reads SGHVS; CDR2 reads FNYEAQ. Trimming shortened V by 1 base and J by 5 bases, and 11 bases separated the two germline ends. Here the CDR3 reads CASSLGGGWTEAFF. As DNA, the CDR3 is TGTGCCAGCAGCTTAGGAGGGGGGTGGACTGAAGCTTTCTTT.

This clonotype was seen once. The rearrangement links TRBV10-3 to TRBJ2-2; tentative D call: TRBD1 (6 bases). The germline CDR1 and CDR2 sequences are ENHRY and SYGVKD. The V and J ends lost 9 bases and 0 bases respectively, with 17 bases between them. CDR3 length: 16 residues. The CDR3 loop is CAIANRVEANTGELFF. In DNA, the CDR3 is TGTGCCATTGCCAACAGGGTGGAAGCGAACACCGGGGAGCTGTTTTTT.

The chain joins TRBV7-3 to TRBJ2-7; 10 nucleotides agree with TRBD1. The CDR3 sequence is 15 residues long. V lost 0 bases, J lost 3 bases, and 2 bases stayed unmatched. Germline assignment: CDR1 SGHTA and CDR2 FQGTGA. In nucleotides, the CDR3 is TGTGCCAGCAGCTTAACCGGGACAGGGGACTACGAGCAGTACTTC. It specifies CASSLTGTGDYEQYF.